This T cell receptor (beta chain) was obtained from a study of beta chain features in type 1 diabetes. Findings and caveats of the study: Fewer junction insertions and more nucleotide deletions appeared in type 1 diabetes patients.

A word on this clone: Its antigen remains unknown.

All of the isolated RNA was reverse transcribed, so expressed TCRB transcripts were sequenced. The repertoire was sequenced with immunoSEQ multiplex PCR; TCRdb's copy has only in-frame clones and lacks some. This table holds around 500,000 clones, over 9.5% found once. Trimming removed 4 bases at V and 8 bases at J, with 11 bases between. The germline V gene encodes CDR1 SGHTA and CDR2 FQGNSA. The CDR3 runs to 13 residues. The receptor was derived from a woman aged 18-29 years in good health. Sequencing used naive CD4+ T cells from blood. The chain employs TRBV7-2 and TRBJ1-4; D not certain. CDR3 nucleotides: TGTGCCAGCAGCTCCCCGAGGGTAGAAAAACTGTTTTTT. Protein sequence: CASSSPRVEKLFF.